The following is a T cell receptor (beta chain) sequence with its context. Its antigen is currently unknown. Germline CDR1 and CDR2: GTSNPN and SVGIG (reference sequence). CDR3 length equals 15 residues. Trimming removed 1 base at V and 5 bases at J, with 14 bases between. These data originate in a study of cytomegalovirus exposure and HLA in healthy donors. Study-wide results and limits: For most subjects, TCR beta sequences were reported to predict HLA-A and HLA-B alleles with accuracy.

The PCR made use of 60 Vbeta and 13 Jbeta primers. The table came from immunoSEQ multiplex PCR; TCRdb's copy has only in-frame clones and leaves some out. The sample holds about 110,000 clones, approximately 80% seen once. The sequence came from a male donor in good health and CMV-seronegative. The chain uses TRBV30 and TRBJ2-2; a weak D match, TRBD1 (6 bases). Sequences were obtained from PBMCs. DNA for the CDR3: TGTGCCTGGAGTGGTTTACAGGGTCTTACCGGGGAGCTGTTTTTT. Translated: CAWSGLQGLTGELFF.